This T cell receptor (beta chain) comes out of a study of cytomegalovirus exposure and HLA in healthy donors. The donors gave bone marrow, and they were healthy. As for this clone: Its target is unknown.

The PCR used 60 Vbeta and 13 Jbeta primers. This table comes from immunoSEQ multiplex PCR, and its TCRdb copy is limited to in-frame clones, with some not included. Of around 120,000 clones listed, 75% to 80% are singletons. Overall study findings and caveats: Of the V segments, some could not be distinguished, including TRBV6-2 and TRBV6-3, and were excluded. Cytomegalovirus association was assigned to about 180 TCR beta chains.

With 0 bases removed from V and 2 bases from J, the gap between germline ends came to 6 bases. The CDR3 runs to 14 residues. In germline, CDR1 is MNHNS, CDR2 SASEGT. The receptor's source is a woman younger than 45 in good health and CMV-seropositive. This chain connects TRBV6-1 to TRBJ2-3; the D is unclear. The sample taken for sequencing was PBMCs. DNA of the CDR3: TGTGCCAGCAGTGAAGCTTCCAACACAGATACGCAGTATTTT. Translated: CASSEASNTDTQYF.